The subject of this entry is one T cell receptor (beta chain). Data came from immunoSEQ multiplex PCR; TCRdb stores just in-frame clones and leaves some out. Of 250,000 or so clones detected, roughly 83% appear once; the ten largest clones hold approximately 2%. The source of the sample is a study of blood T cell repertoires in COVID-19. Trimming pared 1 base from V and 3 bases from J, leaving 10 bases between. This CDR3 comprises 14 residues. The V gene's germline CDR1 is SGHTA and CDR2 FQGNSA. The sequence derives from a woman aged 45-65 years who had recovered from COVID-19. Sequencing input: PBMCs or T cells enriched from blood (not recorded which). The chain joins TRBV7-2 to TRBJ2-7; TRBD1 might be the D (6 bases). In DNA, the CDR3 is TGTGCCAGCAGCTTAGGGTACAGGGACTACGAGCAGTACTTC. Translation: CASSLGYRDYEQYF.